These 30 T cell receptor beta chains originate from one sample sequenced in a study of CD8+ T cells in alopecia areata. cDNA serving as the sequencing template came from extracted, reverse transcribed RNA. The repertoire was sequenced with immunoSEQ multiplex PCR; TCRdb's copy has only in-frame clones and lacks some. Seen here are 150,000 to 250,000 clones, around 60% observed once, and the top ten hold around 3.2%. Treatment defined: oral pan-JAK inhibitor, 5-10 mg twice daily. Sequencing was performed on CD4+ T cells sorted from blood, taken at week 4, from a patient treated with tofacitinib. The receptors come from a human donor with alopecia areata.

The rearrangement uses TRBV30 and TRBJ1-2, with a possible D match to TRBD1 (5 bases). The CDR3 is 15 amino acids. The V gene lost 2 bases and the J gene lost 10 bases, with 23 bases spanning the gap. The germline V gene encodes CDR1 GTSNPN and CDR2 SVGIG (reference sequence). The DNA of the CDR3 is TGTGCCTGGAGTCTGAGGACGGGACGGAATATGGTCTACACCTTC. It yields the protein CAWSLRTGRNMVYTF.

The sample holds a few counts of this clone. This chain uses TRBV18 with TRBJ1-1; D is undetermined. The CDR3 runs to 14 residues. V lost 3 bases and J lost 2, with 10 bases in between. Germline-derived CDR1 and CDR2 are KGHSH and LQKENI. The CDR3 is CASSPTPINTEAFF. CDR3 in DNA: TGTGCCAGCTCACCTACACCTATTAACACTGAAGCTTTCTTT.

The rearrangement uses TRBV2 and TRBJ1-5, with D unclear. From germline, CDR1 is SNHLY and CDR2 FYNNEI. V was cut by 8 bases and J by 0 bases, with 5 bases left in between. The CDR3 loop spans 12 amino acids. CDR3 bases: TGTGCCAGCGCTTATAGCAATCAGCCCCAGCATTTT. Its translation is CASAYSNQPQHF. Full variable domain (outside the CDR3, taken from reference TRBV2 and TRBJ1-5): EPEVTQTPSHQVTQMGQEVILRCVPISNHLYFYWYRQILGQKVEFLVSFYNNEISEKSEIFDDQFSVERPDGSNFTLKIRSTKLEDSAMYFCASAYSNQPQHFGDGTRLSIL.

J is TRBJ1-1 and V is TRBV29-1; D is ambiguous. The CDR3 is 12 residues long. Germline-derived CDR1 and CDR2 are SQVTM and ANQGSEA. Trimming pared 4 bases from V and 1 base from J, leaving 7 bases between. CDR3 DNA sequence: TGCAGCGTTGGGGCAGCGAACACTGAAGCTTTCTTT. This sequence encodes CSVGAANTEAFF.

The V gene is TRBV23-1, the J gene TRBJ1-5; TRBD1 matches 7 bases. TRBV23-1 is treated as an ORF (open reading frame) with a function not yet certain. V was pared by 2 bases and J by 4 bases, with 14 bases of the junction left unmatched. This CDR3 spans 18 amino acids. The CDR3 reads CASSQPPGQPFWNQPQHF. The CDR3 DNA reads as TGCGCCAGCAGTCAACCTCCGGGACAGCCCTTTTGGAATCAGCCCCAGCATTTT.

This chain connects TRBV2 to TRBJ2-7; 7 bases line up with TRBD2. Germline CDR1 SNHLY, CDR2 FYNNEI. The V gene end was trimmed by 6 bases and the J gene end by 3 bases; junction bases not matched to a gene: 2. This CDR3 has 12 amino acids. This chain's CDR3 is CASRGGGYEQYF. DNA of the CDR3: TGTGCCAGCAGGGGCGGGGGCTACGAGCAGTACTTC.

V and J are TRBV6-5 and TRBJ2-5, with 9 bases aligning to TRBD2. Germline V gene lookup returns CDR1 MNHEY and CDR2 SVGAGI. The CDR3 is 16 amino acids. V lost 2 bases, J lost 2 bases, and 6 bases stayed unmatched. CDR3 DNA sequence: TGTGCCAGCAGTTACGGCTTAGCGGGGGCTCAAGAGACCCAGTACTTC. This sequence encodes CASSYGLAGAQETQYF.

The rearrangement links TRBV5-1 to TRBJ2-6; 8 bases agree with TRBD1. With 5 bases clipped from V and 3 bases from J, the junction kept 19 bases outside the gene matches. The germline V gene encodes CDR1 SGHRS and CDR2 YFSETQ. This CDR3 spans 20 amino acids. The CDR3 DNA follows: TGCGCCAGCAGTTTCAACCCACCCTCCGGGACAGGAGTTGGGGCCAACGTCCTGACTTTC. Protein product: CASSFNPPSGTGVGANVLTF.

The chain couples TRBV4-1 to TRBJ1-5; D is unclear. The V gene's germline CDR1 is MGHRA and CDR2 YSYEKL. There are 15 residues in the CDR3. With 1 base removed from V and 2 bases from J, the gap between germline ends came to 9 bases. The CDR3 DNA reads TGCGCCAGCAGCCAAGTCGGCAGCGGCAATCAGCCCCAGCATTTT. This codes for CASSQVGSGNQPQHF.

This chain uses TRBV30 with TRBJ2-7; D possibly uses TRBD1 or TRBD2 (6 bases each). V was cut by 8 bases and J by 7 bases, with 18 bases left in between. Germline V lookup: CDR1 GTSNPN, CDR2 SVGIG (reference sequence). The CDR3 spans 12 residues. CDR3 nucleotide sequence: TGTGCCCGCGGGACAAGTAGAGGAGAGCAGTACTTC. The encoded protein is CARGTSRGEQYF.

The table lists this clone with a count of one. The V gene is TRBV27, the J gene TRBJ1-2; 7 bases align to TRBD1. The J segment lost 2 bases and the V segment lost 2 bases, leaving 2 bases of the junction unmatched. Germline loops: CDR1 MNHEY, CDR2 SMNVEV (reference sequence). This CDR3 has 14 amino acids. Written as DNA, the CDR3 is TGTGCCAGCAGTTTAGACAGGGTGAACTATGGCTACACCTTC. Translation: CASSLDRVNYGYTF.

The chain uses TRBV30 and TRBJ2-1; D gene ambiguous. V was clipped by 3 bases and J by 3 bases, with 3 bases between them. Germline lookup yields CDR1 GTSNPN and CDR2 SVGIG (reference sequence). The CDR3 sequence is 11 residues long. CDR3 loop: CAWSVYNEQFF. Written as DNA, the CDR3 is TGTGCCTGGAGCGTCTACAATGAGCAGTTCTTC.

Concerning this clone itself: The sample has other DNA sequences that encode this CDR3 too. This chain links TRBV27 with TRBJ1-5, with TRBD1 identical over 11 bases. This CDR3 comprises 14 residues. Germline CDR1 is MNHEY and CDR2 is SMNVEV (reference sequence). The J segment lost 6 bases and the V segment lost 6 bases, leaving 4 bases of the junction unmatched. CDR3 in amino acids: CASRPGTGGQPQHF. In DNA, the CDR3 is TGTGCCAGCAGACCTGGGACAGGGGGTCAGCCCCAGCATTTT.

The chain combines TRBV30 with TRBJ2-4; TRBD2 aligns across 12 bases. The junction had 0 bases not matched to a gene; V was cut back by 2 bases and J by 4 bases. Germline V lookup: CDR1 GTSNPN, CDR2 SVGIG (reference sequence). This CDR3 has 14 amino acids. CDR3 sequence (DNA): TGTGCCTGGAGTCTAGCGGGGGGGAAAAACATTCAGTACTTC. Protein sequence: CAWSLAGGKNIQYF.

The chain links TRBV7-2 to TRBJ2-5; perhaps TRBD2 as D (6 bases). The CDR3 is 13 amino acids. V was clipped by 5 bases and J by 7 bases, with 14 bases between them. CDR1 SGHTA and CDR2 FQGNSA come from the germline V gene. The chain's CDR3 is CASSTIMGGTQYF. The CDR3, as DNA: TGTGCCAGCAGCACGATTATGGGAGGGACCCAGTACTTC.

CDR3: CASSFGTGNMNTEAFF. The CDR3 DNA reads as TGTGCCAGCAGCTTCGGGACGGGCAACATGAACACTGAAGCTTTCTTT. The chain links TRBV5-6 to TRBJ1-1, with D possibly being TRBD1 (5 bases). This CDR3 spans 16 amino acids. V lost 2 bases and J 0 bases, leaving 14 bases between the germline ends. Per germline, CDR1 SGHDT and CDR2 YYEEEE. Combining the CDR3 with reference TRBV5-6 and TRBJ1-1 gives the whole variable domain DAGVTQSPTHLIKTRGQQVTLRCSPKSGHDTVSWYQQALGQGPQFIFQYYEEEERQRGNFPDRFSGHQFPNYSSELNVNALLLGDSALYLCASSFGTGNMNTEAFFGQGTRLTVV.

The rearrangement joins TRBV7-2 to TRBJ2-2, with TRBD2 as a possible D gene (5 bases). This CDR3 has 15 residues. V dropped 4 bases and J dropped 4 bases, with 13 bases sitting between them. CDR1 is SGHTA and CDR2 is FQGNSA in the germline V gene. CDR3: CASSSFEGFTGELFF. The CDR3 DNA sequence: TGTGCCAGCAGCTCTTTTGAGGGTTTCACCGGGGAGCTGTTTTTT.

The chain has TRBV15 and TRBJ2-2, with D perhaps TRBD1 or TRBD2 (5 bases each). Per the germline V gene, CDR1 is LNHNV and CDR2 is YYDKDF (reference sequence). The CDR3 has 15 residues. Deletions cut 5 bases from V and 6 bases from J, with 16 bases between. Here the CDR3 reads CATSRDGEHAGELFF. CDR3 sequence (DNA): TGTGCCACCAGCCGGGACGGGGAACACGCCGGGGAGCTGTTTTTT.

This sequence joins TRBV19 and TRBJ2-7; weak D call: TRBD1 (6 bases). This CDR3 is built from 15 residues. The germline V and J ends were trimmed by 3 bases and 1 base, with 13 bases remaining between them. CDR1 LNHDA and CDR2 SQIVND come from the germline V gene (reference sequence). The CDR3 DNA sequence: TGTGCCAGTAGTATGGGGGCAGGTGGGTCCTACGAGCAGTACTTC. Protein product: CASSMGAGGSYEQYF.

J is TRBJ2-6 and V is TRBV2; 9 bases map to TRBD1. J gave up 2 bases and V 5 bases, and 4 bases lay outside the gene matches. Germline loops: CDR1 SNHLY, CDR2 FYNNEI. The CDR3 sequence is 16 residues long. As DNA, the CDR3 is TGTGCCAGCAGTCTACAGGGGGCTGCTGGGGCCAACGTCCTGACTTTC. This sequence encodes CASSLQGAAGANVLTF.

The chain has TRBV27 and TRBJ1-6; D call uncertain. This CDR3 comprises 13 residues. The V gene's germline CDR1 is MNHEY and CDR2 SMNVEV (reference sequence). V gave up 3 bases and J gave up 7 bases, with 7 bases separating them. CDR3 sequence: CASSFLENSPLHF. The CDR3 nucleotides are TGTGCCAGCAGTTTCCTGGAAAATTCACCCCTCCACTTT.

V and J are TRBV5-1 and TRBJ2-5; D not resolved. V lost 4 bases and J lost 4, with 14 bases in between. This CDR3 has 14 amino acids. Germline CDR1 SGHRS, CDR2 YFSETQ. For the CDR3, the DNA is TGCGCCAGCAGCCTTATAAGGGTGGGAGAGACCCAGTACTTC. Protein product: CASSLIRVGETQYF. The entire variable domain, with the rest obtained from reference TRBV5-1 and TRBJ2-5, is as follows: KAGVTQTPRYLIKTRGQQVTLSCSPISGHRSVSWYQQTPGQGLQFLFEYFSETQRNKGNFPGRFSGRQFSNSRSEMNVSTLELGDSALYLCASSLIRVGETQYFGPGTRLLVL.

The chain couples TRBV5-1 to TRBJ1-1, with no clear D. The CDR3 has 12 amino acids. Germline V CDR1 and CDR2: SGHRS, YFSETQ. V lost 0 bases, J lost 8 bases, and 8 bases lay in between. The CDR3 nucleotides are TGCGCCAGCAGCTTGGAAGGCCCCGAAGCTTTCTTT. Protein: CASSLEGPEAFF. The variable domain in full, with the rest retrieved from reference TRBV5-1 and TRBJ1-1, is KAGVTQTPRYLIKTRGQQVTLSCSPISGHRSVSWYQQTPGQGLQFLFEYFSETQRNKGNFPGRFSGRQFSNSRSEMNVSTLELGDSALYLCASSLEGPEAFFGQGTRLTVV.

The chain is built from TRBV30 and TRBJ1-4, with D tentatively TRBD1 (6 bases). Germline V gene sequence: CDR1 GTSNPN, CDR2 SVGIG (reference sequence). Trimming took 2 bases from V and 3 from J, leaving 10 bases between them. This CDR3 has 14 residues. Written as DNA, the CDR3 is TGTGCCTGGAGTAGGACAGAGGCTAATGAAAAACTGTTTTTT. It specifies CAWSRTEANEKLFF.

The chain links TRBV7-3 to TRBJ1-1, with D possibly TRBD1 on 5 matching bases. From germline, CDR1 is SGHTA and CDR2 FQGTGA. Trimming cost V 6 bases and J 1 base, with 9 bases left between them. The CDR3 spans 13 residues. CDR3 loop: CASSLQENTEAFF. CDR3 nucleotide sequence: TGTGCCAGCAGTTTACAGGAGAACACTGAAGCTTTCTTT.

The J gene is TRBJ2-7, the V gene TRBV30, with D perhaps being TRBD1 or TRBD2 (5 bases each). V was shortened by 5 bases and J by 4 bases, with 12 bases between the two germline ends. Germline V CDR1 and CDR2: GTSNPN, SVGIG (reference sequence). There are 12 residues in the CDR3. CDR3 coding DNA: TGTGCCTGGGGGACCAACTTATACGAGCAGTACTTC. This sequence encodes CAWGTNLYEQYF.

The V call is TRBV30, the J call TRBJ1-5; no definite D call. This CDR3 has 13 residues. V shed 3 bases and J shed 0 bases, with 6 bases lying between them. Germline CDR1 and CDR2: GTSNPN and SVGIG (reference sequence). The CDR3 coding sequence is TGTGCCTGGAGGGCGAGTAGCAATCAGCCCCAGCATTTT. Its translation: CAWRASSNQPQHF.

This clone has more than one count but fewer than ten. The gene calls are TRBV6-6 and TRBJ1-1; no clear D gene. Germline CDR1 MNHNY, CDR2 SVGAGI (reference sequence). Trimming stripped 5 bases from V and 8 bases from J, with 12 bases between. The CDR3 totals 12 residues. CDR3 protein: CASSHQAPEAFF. CDR3 sequence (DNA): TGTGCCAGCAGTCACCAGGCCCCCGAAGCTTTCTTT.

J is TRBJ1-5 and V is TRBV27; weak D call: TRBD1 (6 bases). Germline-derived CDR1 and CDR2 are MNHEY and SMNVEV (reference sequence). V lost 3 bases, J lost 2 bases, and 8 bases lay in between. CDR3 size: 14 residues. The CDR3 nucleotides read TGTGCCAGCAGTTTTAGGGGGGGCAATCAGCCCCAGCATTTT. Its translation: CASSFRGGNQPQHF.

The chain recombines TRBV7-2 with TRBJ2-2, with D possibly matching TRBD2 (5 bases). The ends were cut back, 2 bases at V and 3 bases at J, with 10 bases in the middle. This CDR3 region has 15 residues. Germline V lookup: CDR1 SGHTA, CDR2 FQGNSA. The CDR3 loop is CASSLNGVDTGELFF. The DNA of the CDR3 is TGTGCCAGCAGCTTAAACGGGGTGGACACCGGGGAGCTGTTTTTT.